These 18 T cell receptor beta chains were sequenced from one sample in a study of blood T cell repertoires in COVID-19. Generated by immunoSEQ multiplex PCR, the TCRdb table keeps only in-frame clones and is missing some. This table has around 180,000 clones, roughly 80% appearing once. The sequencing sample was made of peripheral blood. Source of these receptors: a woman younger than 45 with acute or convalescent COVID-19.

This chain connects TRBV29-1 to TRBJ2-7, with D perhaps TRBD1 (6 bases). CDR3 size: 11 residues. CDR1 and CDR2 (germline): SQVTM, ANQGSEA. V was cut by 4 bases and J by 3 bases, with 7 bases left in between. For the CDR3, the DNA is TGCAGCGTTGCAGGGGACTACGAGCAGTACTTC. Amino acid sequence: CSVAGDYEQYF.

This clone was picked up a small number of times. This chain connects TRBV6-1 to TRBJ1-3; D is possibly TRBD1 (5 bases). CDR3 length: 14 amino acids. V was trimmed by 1 base and J by 7 bases, leaving 11 bases between them. Looked up from germline, CDR1 is MNHNS and CDR2 is SASEGT. The CDR3 sequence is CASSEVLGDNTIYF. CDR3 nucleotide sequence: TGTGCCAGCAGTGAAGTGTTAGGGGATAACACCATATATTTT.

The chain joins TRBV19 to TRBJ2-3, with D possibly being TRBD2 (5 bases). CDR3 length: 14 residues. CDR1 is LNHDA, CDR2 SQIVND, per germline (reference sequence). V lost 3 bases to trimming and J lost 1 base, with 8 bases between them. CDR3 region: CASSILGGTDTQYF. The CDR3 DNA follows: TGTGCCAGTAGTATTTTGGGAGGCACAGATACGCAGTATTTT.

The table lists this clone with a count of one. The rearrangement links TRBV19 to TRBJ1-3; a possible D gene is TRBD1 (5 bases). This CDR3 region has 18 residues. V was cut by 8 bases and J by 0 bases, with 23 bases left in between. Germline values: CDR1 LNHDA, CDR2 SQIVND (reference sequence). The CDR3 here is CASWGKRRSKSSGNTIYF. DNA for the CDR3: TGTGCCAGTTGGGGCAAGAGGCGGTCGAAAAGCTCTGGAAACACCATATATTTT.

CDR3 sequence reads: CASSLYDGLAGDHQETQYF. Written as DNA, the CDR3 is TGTGCCAGCTCACTCTACGATGGACTAGCGGGGGACCACCAAGAGACCCAGTACTTC. V usage is TRBV18 and J usage is TRBJ2-5; 13 nucleotides match TRBD2. The CDR3 runs to 19 residues. Germline-derived CDR1 and CDR2 are KGHSH and LQKENI. Trimming at V came to 4 bases and at J to 0 bases, leaving 11 bases not matched to a gene.

This clone showed up just once. The chain uses TRBV29-1 and TRBJ2-1; perhaps TRBD2 as D (6 bases). The germline gives CDR1 SQVTM, CDR2 ANQGSEA. The CDR3 has 18 amino acids. The V end was cut by 2 bases, the J end by 3 bases, with 23 bases between. The CDR3 DNA reads as TGCAGCGTTGAATCCCATCCGGGAGCAAGCTCCTACTACAATGAGCAGTTCTTC. Residues: CSVESHPGASSYYNEQFF.

The gene calls are TRBV7-2 and TRBJ2-7; no firm D call. This CDR3 comprises 11 residues. Trimming cost V 1 base and J 7 bases, with 5 bases left between them. CDR1 and CDR2 (germline): SGHTA, FQGNSA. In DNA form, the CDR3 reads TGTGCCAGCAGCTTAGTACGGGAGCAGTACTTC. Translation gives CASSLVREQYF. Full variable domain (remainder filled in from reference TRBV7-2 and TRBJ2-7): GAGVSQSPSNKVTEKGKDVELRCDPISGHTALYWYRQSLGQGLEFLIYFQGNSAPDKSGLPSDRFSAERTGGSVSTLTIQRTQQEDSAVYLCASSLVREQYFGPGTRLTVT.

This chain connects TRBV30 to TRBJ2-3; TRBD2 might be the D (5 bases). Germline assignment: CDR1 GTSNPN and CDR2 SVGIG (reference sequence). There are 16 residues in the CDR3. V lost 7 bases to trimming and J lost 1 base, with 21 bases between them. CDR3 protein: CASDGEPQVGTDTQYF. DNA of the CDR3: TGTGCCTCGGATGGGGAGCCCCAAGTGGGCACAGATACGCAGTATTTT.

This clone came up a few times. The junction departs from germline at one end; a sequencing error may be responsible. The rearrangement links TRBV12-3 or TRBV12-4 to TRBJ1-5, with a tentative D call TRBD1 (6 bases). The CDR3 runs 12 residues. The CDR3 loop reads CASSTTGTHQVF. The CDR3 region has the DNA TGTGCCAGCAGTACAACCGGGACACATCAAGTCTTT.

J is TRBJ1-3 and V is TRBV7-2, with D hard to call. The CDR3 is 16 amino acids. Between the trimmed V and J ends, which lost 1 base and 0 bases, there was a span of 10 bases. The germline V gene has CDR1 SGHTA and CDR2 FQGNSA. In DNA, the CDR3 is TGTGCCAGCAGCTTAGTGGGCAGTGGCTCTGGAAACACCATATATTTT. Translated: CASSLVGSGSGNTIYF. Complete variable domain (other parts from reference TRBV7-2 and TRBJ1-3): GAGVSQSPSNKVTEKGKDVELRCDPISGHTALYWYRQSLGQGLEFLIYFQGNSAPDKSGLPSDRFSAERTGGSVSTLTIQRTQQEDSAVYLCASSLVGSGSGNTIYFGEGSWLTVV.

This clone was seen just once. This sequence joins TRBV7-2 and TRBJ1-2, with D possibly matching TRBD1 (6 bases). The CDR3 spans 13 residues. The germline gives CDR1 SGHTA, CDR2 FQGNSA. V was clipped by 2 bases and J by 4 bases, with 8 bases between them. The DNA for the CDR3 is TGTGCCAGCAGCTTAAGGACAGTCTATGGCTACACCTTC. This sequence encodes CASSLRTVYGYTF.

The chain has TRBV28 and TRBJ1-2, with D possibly TRBD1 on 5 matching bases. Per germline, CDR1 MDHEN and CDR2 SYDVKM. The CDR3 runs to 20 residues. V lost 3 bases, J lost 3 bases, and 29 bases lay in between. CDR3 coding DNA: TGTGCCAGCAGTTTTTTAGCCCCCGATCACAGGACATACACCGACTATGGCTACACCTTC. This gives the protein CASSFLAPDHRTYTDYGYTF.

This clone was recorded once. The DNA of the CDR3 is TGTGCCAGCAGTTTGCCGCGGAGGACTAGCGGCTCTGGGGCCAACGTCCTGACTTTC. It translates to CASSLPRRTSGSGANVLTF. The gene calls are TRBV28 and TRBJ2-6; 10 bases are a match to TRBD2. CDR3 size: 19 residues. V shed 3 bases and J 0 bases; nucleotides not matched to a gene: 8. Germline assignment: CDR1 MDHEN and CDR2 SYDVKM.

This chain links TRBV6-2 or TRBV6-3 with TRBJ1-1; TRBD1 might be the D (6 bases). This CDR3 region has 13 residues. CDR1 and CDR2 (germline): MNHEY, SVGEGT. The germline V and J ends were trimmed by 2 bases and 4 bases, with 8 bases remaining between them. CDR3: CASSYGGLTEAFF. DNA for the CDR3: TGTGCCAGCAGTTACGGGGGCCTCACTGAAGCTTTCTTT.

V usage is TRBV5-5 and J usage is TRBJ1-2; D perhaps matches TRBD1 (5 bases). Germline V gene sequence: CDR1 SGHKS, CDR2 YYEKEE (reference sequence). Trimming shortened V by 4 bases and J by 2 bases, and 12 bases separated the two germline ends. The CDR3 runs 14 residues. The CDR3 DNA is TGTGCCAGCAGCCGCGGGACCGAGAACTATGGCTACACCTTC. This encodes CASSRGTENYGYTF.

V and J are TRBV7-9 and TRBJ2-3, with TRBD2 matching over 12 bases. The germline V gene encodes CDR1 SEHNR and CDR2 FQNEAQ (reference sequence). This CDR3 has 15 amino acids. Trimming at V came to 7 bases and at J to 5 bases, leaving 7 bases not matched to a gene. The CDR3 protein is CASNRLAGAQDTQYF. CDR3 in DNA: TGTGCCAGCAACAGACTAGCGGGGGCTCAAGATACGCAGTATTTT.

The chain recombines TRBV5-1 with TRBJ1-1; D gene uncertain. The CDR3 is 13 residues long. CDR1 and CDR2 (germline): SGHRS, YFSETQ. Trimming took 4 bases from V and 0 from J, leaving 7 bases between them. CDR3 in DNA: TGCGCCAGCAGCGCTACGGTGAACACTGAAGCTTTCTTT. Protein: CASSATVNTEAFF.

DNA of the CDR3: TGTGCCACCAGCAAAGAAGGGGCGGCTAATCAGCCCCAGCATTTT. Translating it yields CATSKEGAANQPQHF. The chain recombines TRBV15 with TRBJ1-5, with a weak D call TRBD1 (5 bases). CDR3 length: 15 amino acids. V lost 4 bases and J lost 4, with 14 bases in between. Germline V gene data show CDR1 as LNHNV and CDR2 as YYDKDF (reference sequence).